These 28 T cell receptor beta chains share one sample of origin, sequenced in a study of blood T cell repertoires in COVID-19. Produced via immunoSEQ multiplex PCR; TCRdb's table is partial and in-frame only. There are 95,000 to 100,000 clones in the sample; roughly 80% occur only once, and about 24% lies in the top ten. The sample taken for sequencing was peripheral blood. Receptors originate from a human donor in a cohort sampled during active COVID-19.

As DNA, the CDR3 is TGTGCCACCAGTGATTTTCGGGGGGCGGACACTGAAGCTTTCTTT. Residues: CATSDFRGADTEAFF. The rearrangement joins TRBV24-1 to TRBJ1-1; TRBD1 is a possible D gene (6 bases). Deletions cut 1 base from V and 3 bases from J, with 11 bases between. Germline V gene sequence: CDR1 KGHDR, CDR2 SFDVKD. The CDR3 has 15 amino acids.

The chain recombines TRBV27 with TRBJ2-7; 7 nucleotides match TRBD2. This CDR3 region has 17 residues. Trimming removed 4 bases from V and 3 bases from J; junction bases left unmatched: 15. The V gene's germline CDR1 is MNHEY and CDR2 SMNVEV (reference sequence). The CDR3 coding sequence is TGTGCCAGCAGTTCCCACCCCATAAGCGGGGAGGTCTACGAGCAGTACTTC. It yields the protein CASSSHPISGEVYEQYF.

The chain employs TRBV7-9 and TRBJ1-6; a possible D gene is TRBD1 (5 bases). V was trimmed by 6 bases and J by 10 bases, leaving 13 bases between them. Per the germline V gene, CDR1 is SEHNR and CDR2 is FQNEAQ (reference sequence). The CDR3 length is 13 residues. Written as DNA, the CDR3 is TGTGCCAGCAGGTTTGACAGACAATCACCCCTCCACTTT. Translating it yields CASRFDRQSPLHF.

The rearrangement joins TRBV5-8 to TRBJ1-5; 10 nucleotides agree with TRBD1. Germline CDR1 reads SGHTS; CDR2 reads YDEGEE. Trimming at V came to 4 bases and at J to 4 bases, leaving 2 bases not matched to a gene. The CDR3 consists of 14 residues. This chain's CDR3 is CASSGGQGNQPQHF. Written as DNA, the CDR3 is TGTGCCAGCAGCGGGGGACAGGGGAATCAGCCCCAGCATTTT.

This chain links TRBV5-1 with TRBJ1-2; 9 positions agree with TRBD1. This CDR3 is built from 14 residues. The germline gives CDR1 SGHRS, CDR2 YFSETQ. Trimming removed 3 bases from V and 8 bases from J; junction bases left unmatched: 8. The CDR3 loop is CASSSQGAASGYTF. For the CDR3, the DNA is TGCGCCAGCAGCTCACAGGGGGCCGCTAGCGGCTACACCTTC.

V is TRBV28 and J is TRBJ2-2, with TRBD2 as a possible D gene (6 bases). Germline V gene lookup returns CDR1 MDHEN and CDR2 SYDVKM. The CDR3 contains 16 residues. The V and J ends lost 4 bases and 6 bases respectively, with 18 bases between them. DNA of the CDR3: TGTGCCAGCAGTTCCCAGGGCGGGAACCTCCCCGGGGAGCTGTTTTTT. It yields the protein CASSSQGGNLPGELFF.

The chain couples TRBV7-2 to TRBJ2-3; 10 bases are a match to TRBD2. The germline V gene encodes CDR1 SGHTA and CDR2 FQGNSA. This CDR3 comprises 15 residues. V lost 4 bases, J lost 3 bases, and 4 bases stayed unmatched. CDR3 in DNA: TGTGCCAGCAGCTCATCTAGCGGGGGAACAGATACGCAGTATTTT. Encoded protein: CASSSSSGGTDTQYF.

This sequence joins TRBV3-1 (or the pseudogene TRBV3-2) and TRBJ2-1; 9 nucleotides match TRBD2. Germline CDR1 reads LGHDT; CDR2 reads YNNKEL (reference sequence). The CDR3 contains 16 residues. V was clipped by 0 bases and J by 7 bases; unmatched bases: 7. The CDR3 sequence: CASSQDYAGGPNEQFF. The CDR3 nucleotides are TGTGCCAGCAGCCAAGATTACGCGGGGGGGCCGAATGAGCAGTTCTTC.

The genes are TRBV5-1 and TRBJ2-5; 7 bases map to TRBD2. CDR1 SGHRS and CDR2 YFSETQ come from the germline V gene. This CDR3 is built from 14 residues. The ends lost 5 bases at V and 5 bases at J; junction bases unmatched: 9. The CDR3 sequence is CASRRDYYSETQYF. CDR3 coding DNA: TGCGCCAGCAGGCGGGACTATTATTCGGAGACCCAGTACTTC.

The chain joins TRBV14 to TRBJ2-7; weak D call: TRBD2 (6 bases). V was pared by 1 base and J by 0 bases, with 10 bases between. Germline V CDR1 and CDR2: SGHDN, FVKESK. The CDR3 runs 15 residues. CDR3 sequence reads: CASSQVPGSSYEQYF. The CDR3 nucleotides read TGTGCCAGCAGCCAAGTTCCCGGGAGCTCCTACGAGCAGTACTTC. The entire variable domain, with the rest obtained from reference TRBV14 and TRBJ2-7, is as follows: EAGVTQFPSHSVIEKGQTVTLRCDPISGHDNLYWYRRVMGKEIKFLLHFVKESKQDESGMPNNRFLAERTGGTYSTLKVQPAELEDSGVYFCASSQVPGSSYEQYFGPGTRLTVT.

J is TRBJ1-6 and V is TRBV14; D remains unclear. Germline loops: CDR1 SGHDN, CDR2 FVKESK. V was clipped by 2 bases and J by 4 bases, with 6 bases between them. The CDR3 has 14 residues. In DNA form, the CDR3 reads TGTGCCAGCAGCCAACCGGGTTATAATTCACCCCTCCACTTT. Translating gives CASSQPGYNSPLHF.

This clone appeared once. This chain joins TRBV7-3 and TRBJ2-2; D gene uncertain. Germline lookup yields CDR1 SGHTA and CDR2 FQGTGA. V shed 2 bases and J shed 5 bases, with 15 bases lying between them. The CDR3 is made up of 16 amino acids. The CDR3 bases are TGTGCCAGCAGCTTAGAGGCTGCGACGACGACCGGGGAGCTGTTTTTT. This encodes CASSLEAATTTGELFF.

Here the CDR3 reads CASSSHRGSETQYF. The CDR3 DNA follows: TGTGCCAGCAGTTCCCACAGGGGCTCAGAGACCCAGTACTTC. The J gene is TRBJ2-5, the V gene TRBV28; TRBD1 matches 7 bases. Germline V lookup: CDR1 MDHEN, CDR2 SYDVKM. This CDR3 spans 14 amino acids. V lost 4 bases to trimming and J lost 4 bases; unmatched junction nucleotides: 6.

This rearrangement joins TRBV6-5 to TRBJ1-5; TRBD1 matches 8 bases. This CDR3 region has 15 residues. Trimming removed 5 bases from V and 7 bases from J; junction bases left unmatched: 10. Germline CDR1 and CDR2: MNHEY and SVGAGI. CDR3 sequence: CASSPRDRLNQPQHF. DNA for the CDR3: TGTGCCAGCAGTCCCCGGGACAGGCTTAACCAGCCCCAGCATTTT.

The chain employs TRBV2 and TRBJ2-3; the match to TRBD2 covers 10 bases. This CDR3 is 15 amino acids long. After removal of 4 bases from V and 6 bases from J, the junction contained 7 bases not matched to a gene. CDR1 is SNHLY, CDR2 FYNNEI, per germline. The CDR3, as DNA: TGTGCCAGCAGTGGAGCTAGCGGGAGAAGGGATACGCAGTATTTT. Translated, it gives CASSGASGRRDTQYF.

This chain links TRBV5-4 with TRBJ2-7, with unresolved D. CDR3 length equals 14 residues. Looked up from germline, CDR1 is SGHNT and CDR2 is YYREEE (reference sequence). Trimming removed 0 bases from V and 2 bases from J, with 9 bases in between. The CDR3 DNA sequence: TGTGCCAGCAGCTTGGGGGCCGAAACCTACGAGCAGTACTTC. Residues: CASSLGAETYEQYF.

This clone has a single count. This sequence joins TRBV6-5 and TRBJ2-5, with TRBD2 as a possible D gene (6 bases). The V gene's germline CDR1 is MNHEY and CDR2 SVGAGI. Trimming took off 2 bases at V and 1 base at J, with 8 bases between the two ends. The CDR3 sequence is 14 residues long. The CDR3 loop reads CASSYGGSQETQYF. CDR3 sequence (DNA): TGTGCCAGCAGTTACGGAGGGAGCCAAGAGACCCAGTACTTC.

The J gene is TRBJ2-5, the V gene TRBV5-1, with 8 bases matching TRBD2. The CDR3 covers 14 residues. Germline V lookup: CDR1 SGHRS, CDR2 YFSETQ. J lost 5 bases, V lost 3 bases, and 6 bases had no gene match. As DNA, the CDR3 is TGCGCCAGCAGCTCGCGGGGGGCCGGGGAGACCCAGTACTTC. This codes for CASSSRGAGETQYF. Together with reference TRBV5-1 and TRBJ2-5, the CDR3 gives the full variable domain: KAGVTQTPRYLIKTRGQQVTLSCSPISGHRSVSWYQQTPGQGLQFLFEYFSETQRNKGNFPGRFSGRQFSNSRSEMNVSTLELGDSALYLCASSSRGAGETQYFGPGTRLLVL.

This clone was found once. V usage is TRBV27 and J usage is TRBJ1-6; tentatively, D is TRBD1 (5 bases). Germline CDR1 is MNHEY and CDR2 is SMNVEV (reference sequence). CDR3 length: 15 residues. The ends were cut back, 7 bases at V and 7 bases at J, with 17 bases in the middle. The CDR3 nucleotides are TGTGCCAGCACCCTTTGGGGGGGGAAAAATTCACCCCTCCACTTT. This sequence encodes CASTLWGGKNSPLHF.

This sequence joins TRBV18 and TRBJ1-4; D not resolved. The germline CDR1 and CDR2 sequences are KGHSH and LQKENI. Trimming cost V 3 bases and J 7 bases, with 12 bases left between them. The length of the CDR3 is 14 residues. The DNA for the CDR3 is TGTGCCAGCTCACCTTACTCTGAGGCTGAAAAACTGTTTTTT. It codes for CASSPYSEAEKLFF.

This chain uses TRBV20-1 with TRBJ2-3; 7 bases line up with TRBD2. The CDR3 runs 14 residues. Per the germline V gene, CDR1 is DFQATT and CDR2 is SNEGSKA (reference sequence). V shed 3 bases and J 5 bases; nucleotides not matched to a gene: 8. The CDR3 is CSASTSGVLDTQYF. DNA for the CDR3: TGCAGTGCTAGTACCAGCGGGGTGTTAGATACGCAGTATTTT.

This clone was found a few times. The rearrangement joins TRBV5-1 to TRBJ1-1; D is possibly TRBD1 (5 bases). V lost 3 bases and J lost 5, with 26 bases in between. This CDR3 comprises 18 residues. Germline CDR1 reads SGHRS; CDR2 reads YFSETQ. The CDR3 region has the DNA TGCGCCAGCAGCTCGGACATTGGTGTCTCACTTATTAATACTGAAGCTTTCTTT. Its translation: CASSSDIGVSLINTEAFF. Combining the CDR3 with reference TRBV5-1 and TRBJ1-1 gives the whole variable domain KAGVTQTPRYLIKTRGQQVTLSCSPISGHRSVSWYQQTPGQGLQFLFEYFSETQRNKGNFPGRFSGRQFSNSRSEMNVSTLELGDSALYLCASSSDIGVSLINTEAFFGQGTRLTVV.

This clone was observed a single time. The chain has TRBV3-1 (or the pseudogene TRBV3-2) and TRBJ2-7; 7 positions agree with TRBD2. Trimming took 4 bases from V and 4 from J; bases not matched to a gene: 10. CDR3 length: 15 amino acids. Germline V lookup: CDR1 LGHDT, CDR2 YNNKEL (reference sequence). The CDR3 region has the DNA TGTGCCAGCAGCCGGGCGGGACTAAAAAATTACGAGCAGTACTTC. Protein sequence: CASSRAGLKNYEQYF.

The V gene is TRBV4-3, the J gene TRBJ1-1, with D maybe TRBD1 (5 bases). The CDR3 sequence is 19 residues long. V lost 0 bases and J 1 base, leaving 21 bases between the germline ends. The germline V gene has CDR1 LGHNA and CDR2 YSLEER. CDR3 loop: CASSQDYSGGGLPNTEAFF. CDR3 coding DNA: TGCGCCAGCAGCCAAGATTATAGTGGGGGGGGACTCCCGAACACTGAAGCTTTCTTT.

As concerns this clone: The DNA is left out, because the CDR3 cannot be placed on it with certainty; the CDR3 is given as TCRdb lists it. CDR3 region: CASSTSTGQVRAEAFF. The V call is TRBV2, the J call TRBJ1-1; the tabulated D call, TRBD1, remains unverified against the DNA. The CDR3 sequence runs 16 residues, both termini included. Per the germline V gene, CDR1 is SNHLY and CDR2 is FYNNEI.

This chain connects TRBV5-1 to TRBJ2-5; possible D gene TRBD1, 5 bases. This CDR3 comprises 13 residues. The germline gives CDR1 SGHRS, CDR2 YFSETQ. Between the trimmed V and J ends, which lost 4 bases and 1 base, there was a span of 8 bases. In DNA form, the CDR3 reads TGCGCCAGCAGCCTGGACACCCAAGAGACCCAGTACTTC. Translating gives CASSLDTQETQYF.

This clone was observed a handful of times. The chain recombines TRBV5-6 with TRBJ2-2; D possibly corresponds to TRBD2 (6 bases). This CDR3 has 15 residues. Germline CDR1 and CDR2: SGHDT and YYEEEE. The V end lost 0 bases, the J end lost 3 bases, and 9 bases lay between the germline ends. CDR3 protein: CASSLVGGDTGELFF. As DNA, the CDR3 is TGTGCCAGCAGCTTGGTCGGGGGTGACACCGGGGAGCTGTTTTTT.

The chain uses TRBV27 and TRBJ2-1, with D perhaps matching TRBD1 (6 bases). V dropped 0 bases and J dropped 11 bases, with 11 bases sitting between them. This CDR3 has 13 amino acids. CDR1 and CDR2 (germline): MNHEY, SMNVEV (reference sequence). The CDR3 sequence is CASSLSNRVQQFF. In nucleotides, the CDR3 is TGTGCCAGCAGTTTATCGAACAGGGTGCAGCAGTTCTTC.